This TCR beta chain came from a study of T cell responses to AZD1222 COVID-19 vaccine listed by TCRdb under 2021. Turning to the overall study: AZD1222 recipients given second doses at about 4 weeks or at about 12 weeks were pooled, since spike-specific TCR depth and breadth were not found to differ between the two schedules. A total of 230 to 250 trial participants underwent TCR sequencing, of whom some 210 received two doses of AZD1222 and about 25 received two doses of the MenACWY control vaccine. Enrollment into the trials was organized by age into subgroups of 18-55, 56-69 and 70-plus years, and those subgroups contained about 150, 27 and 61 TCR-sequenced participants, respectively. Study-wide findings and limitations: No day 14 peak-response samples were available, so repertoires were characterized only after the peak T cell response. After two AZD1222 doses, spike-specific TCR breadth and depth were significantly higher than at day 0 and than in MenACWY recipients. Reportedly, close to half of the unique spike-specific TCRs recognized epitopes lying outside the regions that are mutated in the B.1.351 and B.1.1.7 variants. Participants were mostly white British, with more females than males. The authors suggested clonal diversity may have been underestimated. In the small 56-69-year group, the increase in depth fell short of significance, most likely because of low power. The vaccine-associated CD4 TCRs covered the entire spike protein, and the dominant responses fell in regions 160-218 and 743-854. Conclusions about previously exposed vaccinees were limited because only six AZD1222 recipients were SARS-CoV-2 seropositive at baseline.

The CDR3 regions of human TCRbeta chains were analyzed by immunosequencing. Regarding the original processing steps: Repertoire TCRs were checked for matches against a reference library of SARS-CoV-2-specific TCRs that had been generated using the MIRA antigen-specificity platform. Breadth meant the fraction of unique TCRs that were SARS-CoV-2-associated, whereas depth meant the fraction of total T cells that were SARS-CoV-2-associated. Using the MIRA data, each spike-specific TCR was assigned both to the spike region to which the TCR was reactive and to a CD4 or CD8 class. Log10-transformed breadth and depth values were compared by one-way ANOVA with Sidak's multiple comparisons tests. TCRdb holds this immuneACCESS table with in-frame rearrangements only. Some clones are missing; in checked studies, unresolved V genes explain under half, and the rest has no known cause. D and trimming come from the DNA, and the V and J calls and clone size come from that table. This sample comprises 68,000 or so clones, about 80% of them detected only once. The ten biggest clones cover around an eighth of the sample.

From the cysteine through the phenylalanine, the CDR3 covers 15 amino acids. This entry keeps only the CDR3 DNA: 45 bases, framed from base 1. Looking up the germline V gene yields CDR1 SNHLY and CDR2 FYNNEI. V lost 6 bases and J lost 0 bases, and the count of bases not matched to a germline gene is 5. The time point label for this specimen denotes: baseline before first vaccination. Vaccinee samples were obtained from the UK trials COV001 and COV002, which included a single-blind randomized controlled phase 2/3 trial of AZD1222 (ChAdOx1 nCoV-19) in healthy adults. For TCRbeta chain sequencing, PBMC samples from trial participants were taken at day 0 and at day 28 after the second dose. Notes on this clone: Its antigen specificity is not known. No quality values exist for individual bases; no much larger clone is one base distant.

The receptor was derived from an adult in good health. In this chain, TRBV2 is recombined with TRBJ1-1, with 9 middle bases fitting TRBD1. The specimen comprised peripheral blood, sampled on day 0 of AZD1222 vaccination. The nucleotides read TGTGCCAGCAGCGGACAGGGGAGGCTGAACACTGAAGCTTTCTTT. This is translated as CASSGQGRLNTEAFF.